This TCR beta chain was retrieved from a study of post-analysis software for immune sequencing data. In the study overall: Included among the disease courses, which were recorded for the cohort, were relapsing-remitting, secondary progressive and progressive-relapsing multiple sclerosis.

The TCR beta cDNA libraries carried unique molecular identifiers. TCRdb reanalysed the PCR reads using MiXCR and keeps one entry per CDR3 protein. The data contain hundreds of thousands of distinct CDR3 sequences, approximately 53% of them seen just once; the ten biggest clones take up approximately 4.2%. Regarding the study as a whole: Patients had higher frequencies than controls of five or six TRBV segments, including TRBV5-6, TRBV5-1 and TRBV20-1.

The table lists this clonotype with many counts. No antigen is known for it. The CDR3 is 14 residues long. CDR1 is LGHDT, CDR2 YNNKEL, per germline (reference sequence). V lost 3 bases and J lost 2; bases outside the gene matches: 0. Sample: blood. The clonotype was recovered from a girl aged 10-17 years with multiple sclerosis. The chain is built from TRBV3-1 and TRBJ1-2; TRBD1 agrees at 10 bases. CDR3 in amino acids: CASSQDRGNYGYTF. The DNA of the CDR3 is TGTGCCAGCAGCCAGGACAGGGGGAACTATGGCTACACCTTC.